This entry describes one T cell receptor (beta chain). The sample belongs to a study of control samples from healthy donors and cancer patients. Repertoires were generated with immunoSEQ multiplex PCR, while TCRdb's copy carries only in-frame clones and drops some. The table lists roughly 120,000 clones, roughly 92% of them singletons, with approximately 2.5% in the top ten. V lost 4 bases to trimming and J lost 0 bases, with 14 bases between them. The CDR3 consists of 16 residues. The germline CDR1 and CDR2 sequences are SGDLS and YYNGEE. Sequenced input: blood. The origin of this receptor is a man aged 25 to 40 in good health. The chain combines TRBV9 with TRBJ1-3, with D unresolved. CDR3 sequence (DNA): TGTGCCAGCAGCCCTTTGTGGCAGGTCTCTGGAAACACCATATATTTT. Translation: CASSPLWQVSGNTIYF. Looking up the rest from reference TRBV9 and TRBJ1-3 gives the full variable domain: DSGVTQTPKHLITATGQRVTLRCSPRSGDLSVYWYQQSLDQGLQFLIQYYNGEERAKGNILERFSAQQFPDLHSELNLSSLELGDSALYFCASSPLWQVSGNTIYFGEGSWLTVV.